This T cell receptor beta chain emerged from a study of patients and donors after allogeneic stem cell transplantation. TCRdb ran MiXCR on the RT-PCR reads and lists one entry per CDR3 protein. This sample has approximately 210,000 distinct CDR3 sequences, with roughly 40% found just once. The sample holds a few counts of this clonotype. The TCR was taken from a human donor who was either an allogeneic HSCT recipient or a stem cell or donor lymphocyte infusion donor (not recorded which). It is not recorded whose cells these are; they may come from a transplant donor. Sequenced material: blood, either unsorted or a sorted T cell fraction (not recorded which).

CDR3 nucleotide sequence: TGTGCCACCAGTGATGGATCAGGGTACCAGCCCCAGCATTTT. It yields the protein CATSDGSGYQPQHF. The J gene is TRBJ1-5, the V gene TRBV24-1, with D possibly TRBD1 on 5 matching bases. The CDR3 runs 14 residues. Germline V lookup: CDR1 KGHDR, CDR2 SFDVKD. The ends were cut back, 3 bases at V and 7 bases at J, with 12 bases in the middle.